This entry lists 28 T cell receptor beta chains sequenced from one sample in a study of T cell responses to AZD1222 COVID-19 vaccine. Clones were read by immunoSEQ multiplex PCR, and TCRdb kept only the in-frame ones, dropping some. The table includes about 100,000 clones, 87% detected once. The sequencing here drew on peripheral blood, taken on day 0 of MenACWY control vaccination. All receptors come from an adult in good health.

This clone was recorded once. The chain couples TRBV6-5 to TRBJ1-1, with D uncertain. The CDR3 spans 15 residues. Per the germline V gene, CDR1 is MNHEY and CDR2 is SVGAGI. Trimming took 0 bases from V and 6 from J, leaving 14 bases between them. CDR3 protein: CASSYSRWSGSEAFF. CDR3 DNA sequence: TGTGCCAGCAGTTACTCGAGGTGGTCGGGGTCTGAAGCTTTCTTT.

The chain joins TRBV19 to TRBJ2-3, with 7 bases aligning to TRBD2. The CDR3 is 15 residues long. J lost 6 bases, V lost 0 bases, and 6 bases had no gene match. CDR1 is LNHDA and CDR2 is SQIVND in the germline V gene (reference sequence). In DNA form, the CDR3 reads TGTGCCAGTAGTATAGAACGGGGGGTAGCGGATACGCAGTATTTT. Amino acid sequence: CASSIERGVADTQYF.

The chain links TRBV13 to TRBJ2-7, with 14 bases that match TRBD2. Per germline, CDR1 PRHDT and CDR2 FYEKMQ (reference sequence). CDR3 length equals 16 residues. Trimming cost V 0 bases and J 5 bases; bases outside gene matches: 3. The CDR3 nucleotides read TGTGCCAGCAGCTTAGGAGGACTAGCGGGGGGCGACGAGCAGTACTTC. It translates to CASSLGGLAGGDEQYF.

V is TRBV19 and J is TRBJ2-1; TRBD2 matches at 10 bases. CDR1 and CDR2 (germline): LNHDA, SQIVND (reference sequence). This CDR3 region has 15 residues. Trimming cost V 5 bases and J 6 bases; bases outside gene matches: 7. CDR3 protein: CASSSLSGGINEQFF. The CDR3, as DNA: TGTGCCAGTAGTTCCCTTAGCGGGGGGATCAATGAGCAGTTCTTC. The variable domain in full, with the rest retrieved from reference TRBV19 and TRBJ2-1, is DGGITQSPKYLFRKEGQNVTLSCEQNLNHDAMYWYRQDPGQGLRLIYYSQIVNDFQKGDIAEGYSVSREKKESFPLTVTSAQKNPTAFYLCASSSLSGGINEQFFGPGTRLTVL.

This sequence joins TRBV6-4 and TRBJ1-5; 8 nucleotides agree with TRBD1. Germline assignment: CDR1 MRHNA and CDR2 SNTAGT. Unmatched junction bases numbered 5, after V lost 5 bases and J lost 2 bases. The CDR3 length is 15 residues. The CDR3 sequence: CASSPEGQGNQPQHF. The DNA for the CDR3 is TGTGCCAGCAGTCCTGAGGGACAGGGCAATCAGCCCCAGCATTTT.

The chain links TRBV3-1 (or the pseudogene TRBV3-2) to TRBJ1-1, with no clear D. V shed 1 base and J shed 1 base, with 10 bases lying between them. The CDR3 contains 15 residues. The germline CDR1 and CDR2 sequences are LGHDT and YNNKEL (reference sequence). The CDR3 reads CASSQGAAENTEAFF. The CDR3 DNA reads TGTGCCAGCAGCCAAGGGGCAGCAGAGAACACTGAAGCTTTCTTT.

The J gene is TRBJ1-1, the V gene TRBV11-2; possibly TRBD1 for D (5 bases). With 0 bases removed from V and 6 bases from J, the gap between germline ends came to 14 bases. The CDR3 consists of 15 residues. Germline CDR1 is SGHAT and CDR2 is FQNNGV. The CDR3 DNA reads TGTGCCAGCAGCTTAGATTCCGGGGCTATGGCTGAAGCTTTCTTT. This translates into CASSLDSGAMAEAFF.

The chain combines TRBV6-5 with TRBJ2-2; D is undetermined. The germline V and J ends were trimmed by 2 bases and 6 bases, with 13 bases remaining between them. The CDR3 is 15 amino acids. In germline, CDR1 is MNHEY, CDR2 SVGAGI. The chain's CDR3 is CASSYRQSFAGELFF. The CDR3 nucleotides read TGTGCCAGCAGTTACAGGCAGAGCTTCGCCGGGGAGCTGTTTTTT.

The V and J genes are TRBV6-5 and TRBJ1-4, with a possible D match to TRBD1 (5 bases). CDR1 is MNHEY, CDR2 SVGAGI, per germline. The CDR3 runs to 15 residues. V was cut by 5 bases and J by 8 bases, with 18 bases left in between. The CDR3 here is CASSHGTEPGEKLFF. For the CDR3, the DNA is TGTGCCAGCAGTCACGGGACGGAACCTGGGGAAAAACTGTTTTTT.

The chain joins TRBV7-9 to TRBJ2-3, with D unresolved. CDR1 SEHNR and CDR2 FQNEAQ come from the germline V gene (reference sequence). This CDR3 is built from 17 residues. V was shortened by 1 base and J by 3 bases, with 17 bases between the two germline ends. The CDR3 DNA follows: TGTGCCAGCAGCTTAGGCGCCTCGGTGCGCCTAACAGATACGCAGTATTTT. It translates to CASSLGASVRLTDTQYF.

V is TRBV4-3 and J is TRBJ2-7; D remains ambiguous. Germline V gene lookup returns CDR1 LGHNA and CDR2 YSLEER. Trimming pared 0 bases from V and 3 bases from J, leaving 15 bases between. The CDR3 covers 16 residues. The CDR3 nucleotides read TGCGCCAGCAGCCAAGATCGGGCAGGTTGGGACTACGAGCAGTACTTC. This translates into CASSQDRAGWDYEQYF.

V gene TRBV20-1 combines with J gene TRBJ2-1; D is unresolved. There are 11 residues in the CDR3. Per germline, CDR1 DFQATT and CDR2 SNEGSKA (reference sequence). The V and J ends lost 2 bases and 10 bases respectively, with 9 bases between them. The CDR3 nucleotides read TGCAGTGCTAGAACATCCTCCGAGCAGTTCTTC. It specifies CSARTSSEQFF.

V is TRBV7-3 and J is TRBJ1-5; D is uncertain. The ends were cut back, 0 bases at V and 5 bases at J, with 5 bases in the middle. From germline, CDR1 is SGHTA and CDR2 FQGTGA. The CDR3 totals 13 residues. The CDR3 DNA reads as TGTGCCAGCAGCTTAACCTCAGATCAGCCCCAGCATTTT. This sequence encodes CASSLTSDQPQHF.

CDR3 nucleotide sequence: TGCGCCAGCAGCTTGGGGAACAGTGAAAAACTGTTTTTT. Residues: CASSLGNSEKLFF. The rearrangement links TRBV5-1 to TRBJ1-4; no reliable D call. This CDR3 region has 13 residues. Germline V CDR1 and CDR2: SGHRS, YFSETQ. V dropped 0 bases and J dropped 7 bases, with 7 bases sitting between them.

The rearrangement joins TRBV20-1 to TRBJ2-5; D unresolved. Germline V CDR1 and CDR2: DFQATT, SNEGSKA (reference sequence). Trimming pared 3 bases from V and 4 bases from J, leaving 18 bases between. The CDR3 has 15 amino acids. The CDR3, as DNA: TGCAGTGCTAGTCCCCGCCAGGCCCCGAGAGAGACCCAGTACTTC. Protein product: CSASPRQAPRETQYF.

This rearrangement joins TRBV30 to TRBJ1-4; maybe TRBD1 (6 bases). V was shortened by 3 bases and J by 0 bases, with 11 bases between the two germline ends. The CDR3 consists of 15 residues. Germline CDR1 is GTSNPN and CDR2 is SVGIG (reference sequence). CDR3 DNA sequence: TGTGCCTGGAGCCGACGACAGGCAACTAATGAAAAACTGTTTTTT. Its translation is CAWSRRQATNEKLFF. Based on the CDR3 plus reference TRBV30 and TRBJ1-4, the full variable domain is SQTIHQWPATLVQPVGSPLSLECTVEGTSNPNLYWYRQAAGRGLQLLFYSVGIGQISSEVPQNLSASRPQDRQFILSSKKLLLSDSGFYLCAWSRRQATNEKLFFGSGTQLSVL.

The V and J genes are TRBV5-1 and TRBJ2-3; weak D call: TRBD1 (7 bases). Trimming took 0 bases from V and 5 from J, leaving 13 bases between them. The germline gives CDR1 SGHRS, CDR2 YFSETQ. This CDR3 spans 15 amino acids. The CDR3 DNA is TGCGCCAGCAGCTTGGGCAGGGGGGCGGGAGATACGCAGTATTTT. Translation gives CASSLGRGAGDTQYF.

V gene TRBV27 combines with J gene TRBJ2-7, with D unresolved. The CDR3 has 14 amino acids. V lost 0 bases and J lost 0, with 6 bases in between. Germline assignment: CDR1 MNHEY and CDR2 SMNVEV (reference sequence). Here the CDR3 DNA reads TGTGCCAGCAGTTTATCCCGAAACTCCTACGAGCAGTACTTC. It codes for CASSLSRNSYEQYF.

The chain uses TRBV6-5 and TRBJ2-1, with D perhaps assigned TRBD1 or TRBD2 (5 bases each). Germline CDR1 MNHEY, CDR2 SVGAGI. CDR3 size: 15 residues. V lost 4 bases and J 6 bases, leaving 16 bases between the germline ends. In DNA, the CDR3 is TGTGCCAGCAGTTCCCTCGGGACCCAGGGCAATGAGCAGTTCTTC. Protein: CASSSLGTQGNEQFF.

The chain couples TRBV4-2 to TRBJ1-1; no clear D gene. The V and J ends lost 5 bases and 3 bases respectively, with 16 bases between them. Germline assignment: CDR1 LGHNA and CDR2 YNFKEQ. This CDR3 comprises 15 residues. In nucleotides, the CDR3 is TGTGCCAGCAGCGACCCGCGGAGTGTGGACACTGAAGCTTTCTTT. This encodes CASSDPRSVDTEAFF.

This rearrangement joins TRBV7-6 to TRBJ1-2; TRBD1 aligns across 8 bases. CDR1 SGHVS and CDR2 FNYEAQ come from the germline V gene. The CDR3 consists of 15 residues. V was clipped by 1 base and J by 6 bases; unmatched bases: 7. The CDR3 sequence is CASSLEAGGANGYTF. CDR3 nucleotides: TGTGCCAGCAGCTTAGAGGCAGGGGGCGCGAATGGCTACACCTTC. The full variable domain, its missing parts supplied by reference TRBV7-6 and TRBJ1-2, is GAGVSQSPRYKVTKRGQDVALRCDPISGHVSLYWYRQALGQGPEFLTYFNYEAQQDKSGLPNDRFSAERPEGSISTLTIQRTEQRDSAMYRCASSLEAGGANGYTFGSGTRLTVV.

The V and J genes are TRBV2 and TRBJ1-1; TRBD1 matches at 9 bases. This CDR3 spans 18 amino acids. The germline V gene encodes CDR1 SNHLY and CDR2 FYNNEI. The ends lost 6 bases at V and 0 bases at J; junction bases unmatched: 14. CDR3 sequence: CASSVRLGQGKMNTEAFF. CDR3 DNA: TGTGCCAGCAGCGTAAGGCTGGGACAGGGAAAGATGAACACTGAAGCTTTCTTT.

This chain joins TRBV6-5 and TRBJ1-5, with 9 positions matching TRBD1. In germline, CDR1 is MNHEY, CDR2 SVGAGI. The ends lost 7 bases at V and 2 bases at J; junction bases unmatched: 6. The CDR3 is made up of 15 amino acids. CDR3 DNA sequence: TGTGCCAGCACTAAGGACAGGGGAGGCAATCAGCCCCAGCATTTT. Its protein is CASTKDRGGNQPQHF.

This clone was seen a handful of times. V usage is TRBV5-1 and J usage is TRBJ1-1; D not certain. CDR1 is SGHRS and CDR2 is YFSETQ in the germline V gene. V was clipped by 4 bases and J by 0 bases, with 4 bases between them. The CDR3 loop spans 12 amino acids. CDR3 DNA sequence: TGCGCCAGCAGCGACATGAACACTGAAGCTTTCTTT. Its translation is CASSDMNTEAFF.

The V call is TRBV10-2, the J call TRBJ1-2; TRBD1 is a possible D gene (5 bases). V lost 6 bases, J lost 10 bases, and 15 bases lay in between. Germline CDR1 reads WSHSY; CDR2 reads SAAADI. There are 12 residues in the CDR3. The CDR3 is CASSSGTSIYTF. For the CDR3, the DNA is TGCGCCAGCAGCTCCGGGACTTCGATCTACACCTTC.

This sequence joins TRBV18 and TRBJ1-2; 8 bases match TRBD1. V trimming: 3 bases; J trimming: 1 base; junction bases outside the gene matches: 10. The CDR3 is 17 amino acids. The V gene's germline CDR1 is KGHSH and CDR2 LQKENI. As DNA, the CDR3 is TGTGCCAGCTCACCGGGGACAGGAGACAACCGTAACTATGGCTACACCTTC. Residues: CASSPGTGDNRNYGYTF.

The chain carries TRBV7-2 and TRBJ1-5, with 7 nucleotides matching TRBD1. Germline CDR1 and CDR2: SGHTA and FQGNSA. CDR3 length: 13 amino acids. V shed 4 bases and J 5 bases; nucleotides not matched to a gene: 2. The CDR3 here is CASSSGQDQPQHF. As DNA, the CDR3 is TGTGCCAGCAGCTCCGGACAGGATCAGCCCCAGCATTTT.

This rearrangement joins TRBV7-9 to TRBJ2-2; D gene ambiguous. There are 14 residues in the CDR3. The V and J ends lost 1 base and 3 bases respectively, with 6 bases between them. From germline, CDR1 is SEHNR and CDR2 FQNEAQ (reference sequence). CDR3 sequence reads: CASSLGAHTGELFF. The CDR3 bases are TGTGCCAGCAGCTTAGGGGCTCACACCGGGGAGCTGTTTTTT.